The source of this T cell receptor (beta chain) is a study of blood T cell repertoires in COVID-19. On the study more broadly: Donors in the United States, Italy and Spain gave samples during acute or convalescent COVID-19. T cells, B-cell-depleted T cells, or PBMCs provided the cDNA or gDNA that served as material.

Per germline, CDR1 MNHEY and CDR2 SMNVEV (reference sequence). Trimming at V came to 5 bases and at J to 4 bases, leaving 8 bases not matched to a gene. This CDR3 spans 14 amino acids. Per the study methods: For nucleated cells, counts were estimated from reference gene primer amplification. Sequencing was performed with immunoSEQ multiplex PCR; in TCRdb, only in-frame clones are kept and a portion is missing. V and J calls plus clone size are reproduced from that table; the DNA served to infer D and trimming. This repertoire shows tens of thousands of clones, around 89% found once; its top ten account for approximately 10%.

The sequencing input was peripheral blood. The receptor's source is a human donor in a cohort sampled during active COVID-19. V gene TRBV27 combines with J gene TRBJ2-7, with TRBD1 identical over 7 bases. The CDR3 sequence is CASSLRTGAYEQYF. For the CDR3, the DNA is TGTGCCAGCAGTCTAAGGACAGGAGCTTACGAGCAGTACTTC.